The clone carrying this TCR beta chain was picked up many times. What it recognizes is unknown. These data belong to a study of Graves' ophthalmopathy and Graves' hyperthyroidism. Study-level background: Before any treatment, peripheral blood was taken at the initial diagnosis. Study-level findings and limits: Ophthalmopathy progression was predicted with approximately 64% sensitivity and approximately 72% specificity. Clonotypes were expanded in thyroid at above 0.001 frequency, and most also appeared in blood.

CDR3 regions of TCR beta were amplified from RNA transcripts. In the first round, RT-PCR was carried out with HTBI primers, and a multiplex PCR formed the second round. One entry per CDR3 protein results from TCRdb running MiXCR on the multiplex PCR reads. This repertoire shows roughly 60,000 distinct CDR3 sequences, roughly 47% found once; its top ten account for 4.7%. V gave up 6 bases and J gave up 0 bases, with 16 bases separating them. The CDR3 contains 17 residues. CDR1 and CDR2 (germline): SGDLS, YYNGEE. This receptor was obtained from an adult woman with Graves' ophthalmopathy. Material: peripheral blood. This chain connects TRBV9 to TRBJ2-6; no definite D call. CDR3 amino acids: CASNVYSRSSGANVLTF. CDR3 sequence (DNA): TGTGCCAGCAACGTTTATTCGAGGTCCTCTGGGGCCAACGTCCTGACTTTC. Based on the CDR3 plus reference TRBV9 and TRBJ2-6, the full variable domain is DSGVTQTPKHLITATGQRVTLRCSPRSGDLSVYWYQQSLDQGLQFLIQYYNGEERAKGNILERFSAQQFPDLHSELNLSSLELGDSALYFCASNVYSRSSGANVLTFGAGSRLTVL.